This T cell receptor beta chain is drawn from a study of blood T cell repertoires in COVID-19. The wider study: Sites in the United States, Italy and Spain provided acute and convalescent COVID-19 samples. Sources were T cells, B-cell-depleted T cells, or PBMCs; the material itself was cDNA or gDNA.

Between the trimmed V and J ends, which lost 0 bases and 7 bases, there was a span of 11 bases. The CDR3 runs to 14 residues. The germline V gene has CDR1 SGDLS and CDR2 YYNGEE. The repertoire was sequenced with immunoSEQ multiplex PCR; TCRdb's copy has only in-frame clones and lacks some. The data contain 25,000 to 35,000 clones, about nine tenths of them singletons. The TCR originated in a man between 60 and 75 years old with active COVID-19. The J gene is TRBJ1-5, the V gene TRBV9; D unclear. What was sequenced was peripheral blood. CDR3 DNA: TGTGCCAGCAGCGTAGGAGACATAGGACAGCCCCAGCATTTT. This translates into CASSVGDIGQPQHF.